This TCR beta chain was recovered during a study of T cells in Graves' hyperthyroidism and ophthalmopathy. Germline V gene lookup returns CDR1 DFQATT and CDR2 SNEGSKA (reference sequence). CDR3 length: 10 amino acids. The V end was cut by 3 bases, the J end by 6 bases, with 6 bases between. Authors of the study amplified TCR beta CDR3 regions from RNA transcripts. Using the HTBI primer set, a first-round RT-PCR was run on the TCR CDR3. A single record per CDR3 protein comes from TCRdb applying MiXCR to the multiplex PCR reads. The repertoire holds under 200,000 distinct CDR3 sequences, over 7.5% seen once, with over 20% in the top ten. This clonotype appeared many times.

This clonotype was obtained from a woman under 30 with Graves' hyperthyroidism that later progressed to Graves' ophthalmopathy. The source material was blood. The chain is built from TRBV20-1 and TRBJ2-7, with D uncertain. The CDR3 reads CSASSAEQYF. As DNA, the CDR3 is TGCAGTGCTAGTTCCGCCGAGCAGTACTTC.